The 18 T cell receptor beta chains given below trace back to one sample, sequenced in a study of tumor and adjacent non-tumor tissue in lung cancer. The library came from three nested PCR rounds adapted from ARM-PCR protocols. Each CDR3 protein is one row after TCRdb ran MiXCR on the multiplex PCR reads. The data show approximately 120,000 distinct CDR3 sequences, with roughly 80% seen just once and 30% to 45% held by the top ten. No cell sorting was done before RNA was extracted from the tissue. Sequencing input: lung tumor tissue. The origin of the receptors is a woman between 55 and 75 years old with non-small cell lung cancer.

Of note for this clonotype: Its ends do not fully match the called genes, so a read error is possible. The V call is TRBV6-2 or TRBV6-3, the J call TRBJ1-2; D might be TRBD1 (6 bases). The CDR3 spans 16 residues. Germline values: CDR1 MNHEY, CDR2 SVGEGT. CDR3 in DNA: TGTGCCAGCAGCTACTCCCCAATACAGGGAGACTATGGCCACACCTTC. Encoded protein: CASSYSPIQGDYGHTF.

J is TRBJ2-1 and V is TRBV11-2; D is uncertain. V was clipped by 8 bases and J by 6 bases, with 20 bases between them. The CDR3 is 15 residues long. Germline loops: CDR1 SGHAT, CDR2 FQNNGV. As DNA, the CDR3 is TGTGCCAGCGCCTTCTCCCCCACGGCTTCCAATGAGCAGTTCTTC. It specifies CASAFSPTASNEQFF. The complete variable domain, with remaining parts taken from reference TRBV11-2 and TRBJ2-1, reads EAGVAQSPRYKIIEKRQSVAFWCNPISGHATLYWYQQILGQGPKLLIQFQNNGVVDDSQLPKDRFSAERLKGVDSTLKIQPAKLEDSAVYLCASAFSPTASNEQFFGPGTRLTVL.

In regard to this clonotype: Germline is not matched at one junction end, which may reflect a read error. The chain carries TRBV20-1 and TRBJ1-2; D not certain. CDR1 and CDR2 (germline): DFQATT, SNEGSKA (reference sequence). CDR3 length equals 13 residues. The CDR3 DNA reads TGCAGTGCTAGGGGGAGAGGGTACTATGCCTACACCTTC. Amino acids: CSARGRGYYAYTF.

On this clonotype itself: An end of the junction differs from the germline gene, which may be a read error. The CDR3 protein is CASSVGLKETQYF. The DNA for the CDR3 is TGTGCCAGCAGTGTAGGACTCAAAGAGACGCAGTACTTC. The J gene is TRBJ2-5, the V gene TRBV12-3 or TRBV12-4; D is possibly TRBD2 (5 bases). The CDR3 loop spans 13 amino acids.

About this clonotype itself: This sequence may be a read error, since a much larger clone differs from it by one base. The chain is built from TRBV6-1 and TRBJ1-5; D is ambiguous. Germline lookup yields CDR1 MNHNS and CDR2 SASEGT. The germline V and J ends were trimmed by 6 bases and 4 bases, with 10 bases remaining between them. The CDR3 sequence is 13 residues long. The CDR3, as DNA: TGTGCCAGCAGACTGGTGAATAATCAGCCCCAGCATTTT. This gives the protein CASRLVNNQPQHF.

This clonotype was seen ten or more times. The CDR3 region is CASSQGRDRDSPLHF. In nucleotides, the CDR3 is TGCGCCAGCAGCCAAGGGAGGGACCGGGACTCACCCCTCCACTTT. J is TRBJ1-6 and V is TRBV4-3; D may be TRBD1 (5 bases). Looked up from germline, CDR1 is LGHNA and CDR2 is YSLEER. V was pared by 1 base and J by 10 bases, with 14 bases between. The CDR3 contains 15 residues.

A remark on this clonotype: One junction end does not reproduce the germline sequence, and a read error may be involved. This chain uses TRBV11-3 with TRBJ1-1; D is possibly TRBD1 (5 bases). Germline values: CDR1 SGHNT, CDR2 YENEEA. This CDR3 has 14 amino acids. CDR3 residues: CVSSLEGANNEAFF. The CDR3 DNA is TGTGTCAGCAGCTTAGAAGGGGCGAACAATGAAGCTTTCTTT.

Details on this clonotype: A read error may account for a junction end that differs from germline. The chain employs TRBV11-2 and TRBJ2-7, with 7 bases that match TRBD1. CDR3 length: 14 amino acids. Per the germline V gene, CDR1 is SGHAT and CDR2 is FQNNGV. The CDR3 spells CPSSRDRAGGEQYF. In DNA form, the CDR3 reads TGTCCCAGCAGCCGGGATAGGGCAGGGGGAGAGCAGTACTTC.

Only one count was recorded for this clonotype. This clone may be a read error of a much larger clone one base away. The CDR3 is CSVGPDRETQYF. DNA of the CDR3: TGCAGCGTCGGGCCAGATCGAGAGACCCAGTACTTC. The chain is built from TRBV29-1 and TRBJ2-5; D remains ambiguous. Between the trimmed V and J ends, which lost 6 bases and 4 bases, there was a span of 12 bases. This CDR3 comprises 12 residues. Germline V CDR1 and CDR2: SQVTM, ANQGSEA.

The sample holds many counts of this clonotype. The chain recombines TRBV6-5 with TRBJ2-2, with a weak D call TRBD1 (5 bases). The CDR3 totals 15 residues. Germline V lookup: CDR1 MNHEY, CDR2 SVGAGI. Trimming removed 7 bases from V and 3 bases from J, with 15 bases in between. Here the CDR3 reads CASNEAGIHTGELFF. The CDR3 DNA reads as TGTGCCAGCAACGAGGCAGGGATTCACACCGGGGAGCTGTTTTTT.

Turning to this clonotype: A read error is likely, as this CDR3 ends without the conserved phenylalanine or tryptophan. This rearrangement joins TRBV6-5 to TRBJ2-5, with TRBD2 matching over 7 bases. The CDR3 runs to 18 residues. The V gene's germline CDR1 is MNHEY and CDR2 SVGAGI. V lost 10 bases, J lost 0 bases, and 20 bases stayed unmatched. The CDR3 spells CATPFRSPSGYYQETQYV. The CDR3 DNA reads as TGTGCCACCCCCTTCCGGTCGCCTAGCGGATATTACCAAGAGACCCAGTACGTC.

On this clonotype itself: A junction end diverges from the germline sequence, so it may reflect a read error. This sequence joins TRBV4-3 and TRBJ2-5; D possibly corresponds to TRBD2 (6 bases). The CDR3 is 15 amino acids. Germline V gene lookup returns CDR1 LGHNA and CDR2 YSLEER. The CDR3 sequence is CASSEGGEVGETQSF. DNA for the CDR3: TGCGCCAGCAGCGAAGGAGGGGAGGTAGGGGAGACCCAGTCCTTC.

About this clonotype itself: With a much larger clone just one base away, this may be a read error. This sequence joins TRBV6-5 and TRBJ1-1; a possible D gene is TRBD1 (5 bases). Germline V gene data show CDR1 as MNHEY and CDR2 as SVGAGI. The CDR3 length is 13 residues. Here the CDR3 reads CASSLTVATGAFF. The CDR3 bases are TGTGCCAGCAGTTTGACAGTGGCAACTGGAGCTTTCTTT.

A note on this clonotype: Its ends do not fully match the called genes, so a read error is possible. V is TRBV5-1 and J is TRBJ1-4; D is unclear. CDR1 is SGHRS and CDR2 is YFSETQ in the germline V gene. The CDR3 length is 13 residues. This CDR3 reads CANSLRLDEKLFF. As DNA, the CDR3 is TGCGCCAACAGCTTGAGGTTGGATGAAAAACTGTTTTTT.

In the case of this clonotype: A read error may produce the germline difference seen at one junction end. The genes are TRBV6-5 and TRBJ2-3; D remains ambiguous. This CDR3 region has 13 residues. The V gene's germline CDR1 is MNHEY and CDR2 SVGAGI. CDR3 in amino acids: CASSYPGTDTHYF. CDR3 sequence (DNA): TGTGCCAGTAGTTACCCCGGCACAGATACGCATTATTTT.

Note on this clonotype: The CDR3 ends on some other residue instead of the conserved phenylalanine or tryptophan, so this is likely a read error. V is TRBV28 and J is TRBJ2-3; 8 bases agree with TRBD1. The J segment lost 3 bases and the V segment lost 6 bases, leaving 5 bases of the junction unmatched. This CDR3 is 14 amino acids long. Germline CDR1 reads MDHEN; CDR2 reads SYDVKM. CDR3 coding DNA: TGTGCCAGCAGCCGTGGACAGGGTACAGATACGCAGTATTTA. It specifies CASSRGQGTDTQYL.

This clonotype was recorded once. A much larger clonotype is one base distant, so this may be a read error. The chain joins TRBV6-2 or TRBV6-3 to TRBJ2-5, with 7 nucleotides matching TRBD2. The CDR3 has 15 amino acids. Trimming removed 5 bases from V and 1 base from J; junction bases left unmatched: 7. Per the germline V gene, CDR1 is MNHEY and CDR2 is SVGEGT. This CDR3 reads CASSTEIAGQETQYF. The CDR3 DNA sequence: TGTGCCAGCAGTACCGAAATAGCGGGCCAAGAGACCCAGTACTTC.

A word on this clonotype: A read error may produce the germline difference seen at one junction end. The rearrangement links TRBV11-2 to TRBJ1-1; possible D gene TRBD1, 5 bases. The CDR3 length is 15 residues. Germline V lookup: CDR1 SGHAT, CDR2 FQNNGV. The CDR3 coding sequence is TGTACCAGCAGCCCCCGGGGGGTTGGTGACGCTGAAGCTTTCTTT. Encoded protein: CTSSPRGVGDAEAFF.